This paragraph reports one T cell receptor (beta chain). Its antigen is unknown. This CDR3 region has 15 residues. CDR1 is MNHEY and CDR2 is SVGAGI in the germline V gene. The trim removed 0 bases at V and 6 bases at J, leaving 4 bases unmatched. The data derive from a study of post-analysis software for immune sequencing data. Whole-study findings and limits: Controls showed lower frequencies than patients for five or six TRBV segments, and TRBV5-6, TRBV5-1 and TRBV20-1 were among these.

Prepared libraries of TCR beta cDNA carried unique molecular identifiers. MiXCR, run by TCRdb on the PCR reads, gives a single entry per CDR3 protein. The sample has fewer than 550,000 distinct CDR3 sequences, approximately 31% seen once. The sequence derives from a girl aged 2-17 years with multiple sclerosis. The material sequenced was blood. The V and J genes are TRBV6-5 and TRBJ2-3, with 9 bases lining up with TRBD1. The CDR3 DNA reads TGTGCCAGCAGTTACTCAGGGACAGGGACGGATACGCAGTATTTT. Its translation: CASSYSGTGTDTQYF.